The entry below describes one T cell receptor (beta chain). This clonotype appeared many times. Its antigen is currently not known. The record has no base qualities; no much larger clone is one base away. Donors were roughly 40 systemically healthy Caucasian individuals from Russia aged roughly 6 to 100 years. Each donor gave 9.5 to 10 milliliters of peripheral blood, drawn into EDTA-treated Vacutainer tubes. Ficoll-Paque density-gradient centrifugation was used to isolate PBMCs, with at least 6.5 million per sample. Total RNA, at least 6 micrograms per sample, was extracted from PBMCs with Trizol reagent. The percentages of naive CD45RAhigh/CD27high T cells were determined by flow cytometry on a PBMC aliquot from every donor. This sample was included in a study of blood T cells in healthy people across ages (dated by TCRdb to the mid-2010s). For the study in its entirety: In model experiments, template switching captured about one uniquely barcoded TCR beta cDNA molecule for every two T cells. Age-related changes in TCR beta repertoire diversity were measured in the study by deep sequencing normalized with unique cDNA molecular identifiers. The donors were split into four age groups: young (average 16 years), middle-aged (39), aged (around 67) and long-lived (more than 80). To avoid experimental bias, donors of different ages were spread randomly across the sequencing lanes. The study analyzed two additional independent replicas of 1 million unique cDNA reads from the same blood draw for two donors, one aged 18 to 30 and one aged 80 or older.

The paper's findings and limits, for the study overall: Observed TCR beta diversity correlated strongly with the percentage of naive T cells measured by flow cytometry. Estimates of total diversity based on one million sequenced T cells were considered lower bounds and underestimates. Compared with the aged group, the long-lived group had more naive CD4+ T cells, fewer expanded clones and increased TCR diversity, suggesting age selection. Because donor CMV infection status was unknown, age-related changes in expanded clonotypes were potentially confounded. Bulk unsorted PBMC profiling prevented conclusive comparison of naive and antigen-experienced compartments. As age increased, observed TCR beta diversity per million T cells dropped in a roughly linear way, and a significant reduction was already evident by age 40.

Libraries were built with 5' RACE. Sequencing relied on an Illumina HiSeq 2500. The second PCR ran for roughly 6 to 11 cycles and used a J-beta primer mix along with a sample-barcoded 5' primer. Each TCR beta cDNA molecule received a unique molecular identifier from a template-switch 5' adaptor carrying 12 random nucleotides. Each sample yielded at least 2.5 million CDR3-containing paired-end reads. First-strand cDNA synthesis was performed from all RNA using the Mint cDNA synthesis kit, with priming by a TRBC-specific oligonucleotide. Following uracil-DNA glycosylase treatment, a first 18-cycle PCR with universal primers M1SS and BC2_uni_R was performed on all cDNA. The original methods were these. For normalization, 1 million high-quality reads, each with a distinct molecular identifier, were randomly selected from each sample. Reads sharing molecular identifiers were discarded rather than binned into consensus sequences. MiTCR, with a Q25 quality threshold and the strictest error-elimination algorithm, was used for CDR3 identification, clonotype clustering and error correction. A nonparametric unseen species model with Euler transformation was used to estimate lower-bound total TCR beta diversity. TCRdb reprocessing: public reads trimmed at Q25 with fastp, clones called with MiXCR, in-frame beta chains kept. CDR3 protein duplicates are merged, each entry listing the most common genes and DNA. These V and J calls rely on TCRdb rather than the paper's analysis. In this sample the table shows about 650,000 distinct CDR3 sequences, about a third of which occur a single time. About 16% of the sample is held by the ten biggest clonotypes.

V lost 2 bases and J lost 7 bases, and the count of bases not matched to a germline gene is 1. Based on the germline V gene, the CDR1 and CDR2 sequences are ENHRY and SYGVKD. From its cysteine to its phenylalanine, the CDR3 spans 14 amino acids. The DNA shown is the 42-base CDR3, in frame from base 1. This TCR was sampled from a woman older than 75 in good health. Donor details come from another sample of the same person, matched by shared clones. The chain couples TRBV10-3 to TRBJ1-6, with TRBD1 matching 8 junction bases. Sequenced sample: blood. CDR3 protein: CAISEGQGNSPLHF. DNA sequence: TGTGCCATCAGTGAGGGACAGGGAAATTCACCCCTCCACTTT.